Presented here are 17 T cell receptor beta chains from one specimen sequenced in a study of technical replicates of blood from a handful of donors. The data were produced by immunoSEQ multiplex PCR, yet TCRdb's version contains in-frame clones alone and is incomplete. The table has approximately 15,000 clones, 80% to 90% seen once. Sequenced input: PBMCs. The source of these receptors is a human donor in good health.

The CDR3 loop is CAWGRQGAEAFF. The DNA of the CDR3 is TGTGCCTGGGGCCGACAGGGAGCTGAAGCTTTCTTT. The chain uses TRBV30 and TRBJ1-1; 7 positions agree with TRBD1. CDR3 length: 12 residues. Germline trimming cut 5 bases from V and 6 bases from J; bases unmatched to any gene: 6. Germline-derived CDR1 and CDR2 are GTSNPN and SVGIG (reference sequence).

The CDR3 spells CASSEIYLQGTEETQYF. The CDR3, as DNA: TGTGCCAGCAGTGAGATCTACCTACAGGGTACCGAAGAGACCCAGTACTTC. The V gene is TRBV27, the J gene TRBJ2-5, with D tentatively TRBD1 (6 bases). The V gene's germline CDR1 is MNHEY and CDR2 SMNVEV (reference sequence). Trimming cost V 5 bases and J 3 bases, with 22 bases left between them. The CDR3 is 17 amino acids.

The rearrangement links TRBV6-5 to TRBJ1-5; D gene ambiguous. Deletions cut 2 bases from V and 6 bases from J, with 17 bases between. This CDR3 has 16 residues. From germline, CDR1 is MNHEY and CDR2 SVGAGI. CDR3 nucleotide sequence: TGTGCCAGCAGTTACCCCCCCGGGGTAGTGGTTCAGCCCCAGCATTTT. It yields the protein CASSYPPGVVVQPQHF.

This clone was detected once. The genes are TRBV29-1 and TRBJ1-3; D remains unclear. Trimming took 2 bases from V and 0 from J, leaving 8 bases between them. This CDR3 contains 14 residues. The germline gives CDR1 SQVTM, CDR2 ANQGSEA. The CDR3 nucleotides read TGCAGCGTTGAACTCCGAGTCTCTGGAAACACCATATATTTT. This codes for CSVELRVSGNTIYF.

The rearrangement links TRBV6-4 to TRBJ2-3; tentative D call: TRBD2 (6 bases). V lost 4 bases, J lost 4 bases, and 12 bases lay in between. Per the germline V gene, CDR1 is MRHNA and CDR2 is SNTAGT. The CDR3 is 14 amino acids. The CDR3 DNA sequence: TGTGCCAGCAGTGCTAGCGACCCTTCAGATACGCAGTATTTT. Translation gives CASSASDPSDTQYF.

This chain joins TRBV7-8 and TRBJ2-1; 11 bases line up with TRBD2. The CDR3 is 15 residues long. With 4 bases clipped from V and 7 bases from J, the junction kept 6 bases outside the gene matches. Looked up from germline, CDR1 is SGHVS and CDR2 is FQNEAQ. CDR3 residues: CASSSSRTSGNEQFF. CDR3 nucleotides: TGTGCCAGCAGCTCCTCCCGGACTAGCGGGAATGAGCAGTTCTTC.

The rearrangement uses TRBV13 and TRBJ1-2, with a tentative D call TRBD1 (6 bases). The CDR3 consists of 14 residues. V was clipped by 3 bases and J by 2 bases, with 10 bases between them. From germline, CDR1 is PRHDT and CDR2 FYEKMQ (reference sequence). DNA of the CDR3: TGTGCCAGCAGCTTTACAGGGACCAACTATGGCTACACCTTC. Protein sequence: CASSFTGTNYGYTF.

The V and J genes are TRBV6-6 and TRBJ2-7; unclear D gene. Germline lookup yields CDR1 MNHNY and CDR2 SVGAGI (reference sequence). V gave up 2 bases and J gave up 5 bases, with 7 bases separating them. This CDR3 has 12 amino acids. CDR3 region: CASSYKLNEQYF. For the CDR3, the DNA is TGTGCCAGCAGTTACAAGCTCAACGAGCAGTACTTC.

The rearrangement uses TRBV7-8 and TRBJ2-1, with TRBD2 matching over 10 bases. The CDR3 is made up of 18 amino acids. V was pared by 2 bases and J by 8 bases, with 15 bases of the junction left unmatched. Per the germline V gene, CDR1 is SGHVS and CDR2 is FQNEAQ. CDR3 loop: CASSLTSPLAGVVDEQFF. CDR3 in DNA: TGTGCCAGCAGCTTAACCTCGCCTCTAGCGGGAGTGGTCGATGAGCAGTTCTTC.

The chain is built from TRBV11-2 and TRBJ2-5; maybe TRBD2 (6 bases). The CDR3 is 15 residues long. Per the germline V gene, CDR1 is SGHAT and CDR2 is FQNNGV. Between the trimmed V and J ends, which lost 1 base and 4 bases, there was a span of 13 bases. The CDR3 reads CASSLGGILGETQYF. Here the CDR3 DNA reads TGTGCCAGCAGCTTAGGCGGGATTCTAGGAGAGACCCAGTACTTC. The full variable domain, completed using reference TRBV11-2 and TRBJ2-5, is EAGVAQSPRYKIIEKRQSVAFWCNPISGHATLYWYQQILGQGPKLLIQFQNNGVVDDSQLPKDRFSAERLKGVDSTLKIQPAKLEDSAVYLCASSLGGILGETQYFGPGTRLLVL.

The chain is built from TRBV5-1 and TRBJ2-2; possibly TRBD2 for D (5 bases). V dropped 6 bases and J dropped 0 bases, with 9 bases sitting between them. From germline, CDR1 is SGHRS and CDR2 YFSETQ. This CDR3 comprises 14 residues. CDR3 region: CASKRDSNTGELFF. The CDR3 region has the DNA TGCGCCAGCAAGAGGGATTCGAACACCGGGGAGCTGTTTTTT.

The V call is TRBV5-5, the J call TRBJ1-5; 7 nucleotides match TRBD1. Unmatched junction bases numbered 5, after V lost 2 bases and J lost 0 bases. The CDR3 is 16 residues long. Germline V CDR1 and CDR2: SGHKS, YYEKEE (reference sequence). The CDR3 DNA sequence: TGTGCCAGCAGCTTTTCGGGACAGTCTAGCAATCAGCCCCAGCATTTT. It yields the protein CASSFSGQSSNQPQHF. Based on the CDR3 plus reference TRBV5-5 and TRBJ1-5, the full variable domain is DAGVTQSPTHLIKTRGQQVTLRCSPISGHKSVSWYQQVLGQGPQFIFQYYEKEERGRGNFPDRFSARQFPNYSSELNVNALLLGDSALYLCASSFSGQSSNQPQHFGDGTRLSIL.

The CDR3 protein is CASRKSSDRPSAEAFF. The CDR3 DNA sequence: TGTGCCAGTAGGAAGTCATCGGACAGGCCTAGCGCTGAAGCTTTCTTT. J is TRBJ1-1 and V is TRBV19; TRBD1 agrees at 7 bases. After removal of 6 bases from V and 6 bases from J, the junction contained 16 bases not matched to a gene. CDR1 is LNHDA and CDR2 is SQIVND in the germline V gene (reference sequence). The CDR3 runs 16 residues.

This CDR3 is CAAGGATYNEQFF. The CDR3 coding sequence is TGTGCCGCCGGGGGGGCAACCTACAATGAGCAGTTCTTC. This rearrangement joins TRBV10-3 to TRBJ2-1; the match to TRBD2 covers 8 bases. The CDR3 is made up of 13 amino acids. V was pared by 11 bases and J by 2 bases, with 5 bases of the junction left unmatched. CDR1 is ENHRY and CDR2 is SYGVKD in the germline V gene.

The sample holds a few counts of this clone. This sequence joins TRBV27 and TRBJ2-1, with TRBD2 matching 8 bases. With V trimmed by 7 bases and J by 0 bases, 8 bases remained unmatched. The CDR3 length is 16 residues. The germline V gene has CDR1 MNHEY and CDR2 SMNVEV (reference sequence). This CDR3 reads CASIPTSESSYNEQFF. The CDR3 region has the DNA TGTGCCAGCATCCCGACTAGCGAGAGCTCCTACAATGAGCAGTTCTTC.

The V call is TRBV7-2, the J call TRBJ2-7; TRBD2 aligns across 11 bases. CDR3 length: 18 residues. V shed 3 bases and J 6 bases; nucleotides not matched to a gene: 16. Germline V lookup: CDR1 SGHTA, CDR2 FQGNSA. For the CDR3, the DNA is TGTGCCAGCAGCTTTAGAACTAGCGGGAGTAGAGCCTTCAGCGAGCAGTACTTC. Translation: CASSFRTSGSRAFSEQYF.

The sample holds a few counts of this clone. The chain joins TRBV6-5 to TRBJ1-1, with 8 bases lining up with TRBD1. Germline V gives CDR1 MNHEY, CDR2 SVGAGI. The CDR3 extends over 14 amino acids. V gave up 5 bases and J gave up 3 bases; unmatched junction bases: 5. The CDR3 DNA reads as TGTGCCAGCAGTCCGGACAGGGTGTACACTGAAGCTTTCTTT. Protein: CASSPDRVYTEAFF.